One and the same sample provided the 4 T cell receptor beta chains below, sequenced in a study of blood T cell repertoires in COVID-19. Profiling relied on immunoSEQ multiplex PCR, and the TCRdb table lists in-frame clones only, not all of them. The table lists more than 95,000 clones, roughly 87% of them singletons. Sequenced sample: peripheral blood. The source of these receptors is a man older than 75 with active or convalescent COVID-19.

The chain links TRBV6-5 to TRBJ1-2; 7 positions match TRBD1. CDR1 is MNHEY, CDR2 SVGAGI, per germline. After removal of 4 bases from V and 4 bases from J, the junction contained 6 bases not matched to a gene. CDR3 length: 14 amino acids. DNA for the CDR3: TGTGCCAGCAGTTCGTACGGGACAGTCTATGGCTACACCTTC. It is translated as CASSSYGTVYGYTF.

This chain's CDR3 is CAWSVRDPPGTQYF. The CDR3 nucleotides read TGTGCCTGGAGTGTACGAGACCCCCCGGGGACCCAGTACTTC. The J gene is TRBJ2-5, the V gene TRBV30; D is uncertain. V shed 0 bases and J shed 7 bases, with 15 bases lying between them. Germline-derived CDR1 and CDR2 are GTSNPN and SVGIG (reference sequence). This CDR3 is built from 14 residues.

The DNA for the CDR3 is TGTGCCAGCAAAAGACAGGAGAGCTCTGGAAACACCATATATTTT. Encoded protein: CASKRQESSGNTIYF. The gene calls are TRBV6-5 and TRBJ1-3, with D possibly being TRBD1 (6 bases). Germline-derived CDR1 and CDR2 are MNHEY and SVGAGI. The CDR3 contains 15 residues. V was shortened by 7 bases and J by 0 bases, with 13 bases between the two germline ends.

V is TRBV7-8 and J is TRBJ1-2; maybe TRBD1 (6 bases). V lost 5 bases and J lost 8, with 12 bases in between. CDR3 length: 12 residues. Germline lookup yields CDR1 SGHVS and CDR2 FQNEAQ. The CDR3, as DNA: TGTGCCAGCAGCACCACAGGGACCGGCTACACCTTC. Protein: CASSTTGTGYTF.